Sequencing of this TCR beta chain was carried out in a study of T cell responses to AZD1222 COVID-19 vaccine (TCRdb year 2021). Regarding the complete study: AZD1222 recipients whose second dose came at about 4 weeks and those whose second dose came at about 12 weeks were combined into one group, since spike-specific TCR depth and breadth did not differ between the two schedules. A total of 233 trial participants underwent TCR sequencing, of whom 200 to 220 had received two doses of AZD1222 and some 26 had received two doses of the MenACWY control vaccine. Trial participants were enrolled by age into 18-55, 56-69 and 70-plus year subgroups, with about 150, 28 and 57 TCR-sequenced participants respectively. On the study overall, not on this receptor specifically: Conclusions about previously exposed vaccinees are limited because only five to seven AZD1222 recipients were SARS-CoV-2 seropositive at baseline. No day 14 peak-response samples were available, so repertoires were characterized only after the peak T cell response. Epitopes outside the regions mutated in the B.1.351 and B.1.1.7 variants were reportedly recognized by nearly half of the unique spike-specific TCRs. Most participants were white British and females outnumbered males, and the authors suggested that clonal diversity may have been underestimated. The vaccine-associated CD4 TCRs covered the entire spike protein, and the dominant responses fell in regions 160-218 and 743-854. In the small 56-69-year group, the increase in depth fell short of significance, most likely because of low power. Spike-specific TCR breadth and depth rose significantly after two AZD1222 doses compared with day 0 and with MenACWY recipients.

The CDR3 regions of human TCRbeta chains were analyzed by immunosequencing. The study's own analysis went as follows. TCRs in the repertoires were matched against a reference library of SARS-CoV-2-specific TCRs that had been generated with the MIRA antigen-specificity platform. Breadth was defined as the fraction of unique TCRs that were SARS-CoV-2-associated, and depth was defined as the fraction of total T cells that were SARS-CoV-2-associated. Using the MIRA data, each spike-specific TCR was assigned both to the spike region to which the TCR was reactive and to a CD4 or CD8 class. Log10-transformed breadth and depth values were compared by one-way ANOVA with Sidak's multiple comparisons tests. The clones in this table, taken by TCRdb from immuneACCESS, are in-frame only. Not every clone is retained; where verified, under half of the shortfall comes from an unresolved V gene, and the cause of the rest is unknown. For V, J and clone size, that table is used; D and trimming come from the DNA. The sample table records about 97,000 clones; roughly 88% of these occur just once. The ten top clones hold approximately 2.8% of the sample.

In light of the paper, this sample's time point label describes: baseline before first vaccination. Vaccinee samples came from UK trials COV001 and COV002, including a single-blind randomized controlled phase 2/3 trial of AZD1222 (ChAdOx1 nCoV-19) in healthy adults. Trial participant PBMC samples were collected at day 0 and day 28 after the second dose for TCRbeta chain sequencing. Comments on this clone: Its antigen is still unknown. The record has no base qualities; no much larger clone is one base away.

At the junction V is shortened by 0 bases and J by 10 bases, with 19 bases in between. Measured from the cysteine to the phenylalanine, the CDR3 is 16 residues long. The CDR3 DNA has 48 bases and is translated from base 1. As encoded in the germline V gene, CDR1 is MNHEY while CDR2 is SVGAGI. The chain links TRBV6-5 with TRBJ2-1; the best D guess is TRBD1, with 6 bases matching. The TCR originated in an adult in good health. Here the sequenced sample was peripheral blood, taken on day 0 of AZD1222 vaccination. Here the CDR3 is given as CASSYSALGAGGEQFF. The bases read TGTGCCAGCAGTTACTCGGCTCTGGGGGCTGGAGGCGAGCAGTTCTTC.